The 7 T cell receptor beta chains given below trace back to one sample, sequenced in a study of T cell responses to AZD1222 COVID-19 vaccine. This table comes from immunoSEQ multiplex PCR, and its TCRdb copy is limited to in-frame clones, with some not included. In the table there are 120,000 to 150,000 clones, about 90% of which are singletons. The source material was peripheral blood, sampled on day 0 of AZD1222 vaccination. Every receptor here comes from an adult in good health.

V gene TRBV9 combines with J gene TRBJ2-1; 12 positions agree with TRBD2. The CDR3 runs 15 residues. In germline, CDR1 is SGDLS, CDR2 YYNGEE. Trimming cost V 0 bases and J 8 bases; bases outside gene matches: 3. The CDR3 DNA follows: TGTGCCAGCAGCGTAGGACTAGCGGGAGCACATGAGCAGTTCTTC. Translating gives CASSVGLAGAHEQFF.

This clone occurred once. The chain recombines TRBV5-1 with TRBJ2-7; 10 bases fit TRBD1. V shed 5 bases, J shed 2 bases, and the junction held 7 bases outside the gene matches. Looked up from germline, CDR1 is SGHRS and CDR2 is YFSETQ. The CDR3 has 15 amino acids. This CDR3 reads CASSIQGTGAYEQYF. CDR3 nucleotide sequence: TGCGCCAGCAGTATACAGGGGACAGGGGCCTACGAGCAGTACTTC.

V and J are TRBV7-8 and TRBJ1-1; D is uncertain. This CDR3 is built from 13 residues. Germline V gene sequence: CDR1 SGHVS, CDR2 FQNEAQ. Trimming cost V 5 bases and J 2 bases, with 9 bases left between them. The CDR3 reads CASSQGRNTEAFF. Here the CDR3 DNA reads TGTGCCAGCAGCCAAGGACGTAACACTGAAGCTTTCTTT.

This chain's CDR3 is CASSPGRYEQYF. CDR3 DNA: TGTGCCAGCTCACCCGGTAGGTACGAGCAGTACTTC. The rearrangement joins TRBV18 to TRBJ2-7, with unresolved D. Germline assignment: CDR1 KGHSH and CDR2 LQKENI. V lost 3 bases and J lost 4, with 7 bases in between. The CDR3 loop spans 12 amino acids.

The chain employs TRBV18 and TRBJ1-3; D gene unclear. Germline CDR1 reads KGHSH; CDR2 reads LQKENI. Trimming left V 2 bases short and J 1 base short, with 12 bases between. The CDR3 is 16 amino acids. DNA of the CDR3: TGTGCCAGCTCACCAATCAAGGGCTGGTCTGGAAACACCATATATTTT. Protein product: CASSPIKGWSGNTIYF.

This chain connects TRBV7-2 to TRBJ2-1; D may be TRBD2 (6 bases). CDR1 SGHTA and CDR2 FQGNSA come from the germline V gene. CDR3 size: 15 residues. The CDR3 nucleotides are TGTGCGCTAAGCCCGGAGGCGGGACCGTACAATGAGCAGTTCTTC. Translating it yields CALSPEAGPYNEQFF. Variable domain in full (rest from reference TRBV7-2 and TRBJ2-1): GAGVSQSPSNKVTEKGKDVELRCDPISGHTALYWYRQSLGQGLEFLIYFQGNSAPDKSGLPSDRFSAERTGGSVSTLTIQRTQQEDSAVYLCALSPEAGPYNEQFFGPGTRLTVL.

The CDR3 sequence: CASSLVGVRTEGEAFF. As DNA, the CDR3 is TGTGCCAGCAGCTTAGTTGGGGTCAGGACCGAGGGTGAAGCTTTCTTT. The V call is TRBV7-8, the J call TRBJ1-1; unclear D gene. V lost 1 base to trimming and J lost 7 bases, with 19 bases between them. This CDR3 is built from 16 residues. The germline CDR1 and CDR2 sequences are SGHVS and FQNEAQ.